The 21 T cell receptor beta chains listed next were all sequenced from one sample in a study of identical twins. A single record per CDR3 protein comes from TCRdb applying MiXCR to the 5' RACE reads. The data show about 790,000 distinct CDR3 sequences, with 15% to 20% seen just once and approximately 14% held by the top ten. The sample was also reused in another study, on T cells expressing NK-cell markers.

Sequencing input: PBMCs. The receptors originated from a woman under 30 in good health.

CDR3 loop: CASSPNDSPRGEQYF. For the CDR3, the DNA is TGTGCCAGCTCACCTAACGACTCCCCTAGGGGCGAGCAGTACTTC. The rearrangement uses TRBV18 and TRBJ2-7, with D tentatively TRBD1 (5 bases). Germline CDR1 reads KGHSH; CDR2 reads LQKENI. The V end lost 3 bases, the J end lost 6 bases, and 18 bases lay between the germline ends. The CDR3 consists of 15 residues. Using reference TRBV18 and TRBJ2-7 for the parts outside the CDR3, the full variable domain is NAGVMQNPRHLVRRRGQEARLRCSPMKGHSHVYWYRQLPEEGLKFMVYLQKENIIDESGMPKERFSAEFPKEGPSILRIQQVVRGDSAAYFCASSPNDSPRGEQYFGPGTRLTVT.

The genes are TRBV29-1 and TRBJ2-1; 16 nucleotides line up with TRBD2. The germline V gene encodes CDR1 SQVTM and CDR2 ANQGSEA. This CDR3 has 17 amino acids. Losses at the gene ends were 6 bases for V and 10 bases for J; bases not matched to a gene: 15. The CDR3 loop is CSVGTSGRARIVNEQFF. Written as DNA, the CDR3 is TGCAGCGTGGGGACTAGCGGGAGGGCCAGGATAGTAAACGAGCAGTTCTTC.

This clonotype came up a few times. The genes are TRBV12-3 or TRBV12-4 and TRBJ1-2, with a possible D match to TRBD1 (5 bases). Trimming took off 6 bases at V and 1 base at J, with 15 bases between the two ends. This CDR3 comprises 15 residues. CDR3 region: CASSYRRVFNYGYTF. The CDR3 DNA follows: TGTGCCAGCAGCTACAGGAGGGTATTTAACTATGGCTACACCTTC.

The V call is TRBV3-1, the J call TRBJ1-1, with D possibly being TRBD1 (6 bases). Per germline, CDR1 LGHDT and CDR2 YNNKEL (reference sequence). The CDR3 has 15 residues. V lost 1 base to trimming and J lost 4 bases, with 13 bases between them. The CDR3 loop reads CASSQAGGRGTEAFF. The DNA for the CDR3 is TGTGCCAGCAGCCAAGCCGGGGGCAGAGGCACTGAAGCTTTCTTT.

The gene calls are TRBV2 and TRBJ2-1; the D gene is possibly TRBD2 (5 bases). The V end lost 4 bases, the J end lost 8 bases, and 9 bases lay between the germline ends. CDR3 length: 12 residues. Germline V gene data show CDR1 as SNHLY and CDR2 as FYNNEI. CDR3 nucleotides: TGTGCCAGCAGTGGAAGCGGCCATGAGCAGTTCTTC. Amino acid sequence: CASSGSGHEQFF.

This clonotype has only a few counts. The rearrangement links TRBV6-5 to TRBJ2-2; perhaps TRBD2 as D (5 bases). V was shortened by 3 bases and J by 5 bases, with 13 bases between the two germline ends. CDR3 length equals 15 residues. Germline V gives CDR1 MNHEY, CDR2 SVGAGI. CDR3: CASSYSISGTGELFF. The DNA for the CDR3 is TGTGCCAGCAGTTATTCTATCAGCGGTACCGGGGAGCTGTTTTTT.

This clonotype was seen a handful of times. This rearrangement joins TRBV25-1 to TRBJ1-1, with TRBD1 as a possible D gene (6 bases). Trimming cost V 2 bases and J 5 bases, with 9 bases left between them. The CDR3 extends over 13 amino acids. Per germline, CDR1 MGHDK and CDR2 SYGVNS. CDR3 nucleotides: TGTGCCAGCAGTGAACAGGGGTTAACTGAAGCTTTCTTT. The encoded protein is CASSEQGLTEAFF.

This clonotype turned up a few times. This CDR3 reads CASRQSYNSPLHF. CDR3 DNA: TGTGCCAGCAGACAGTCTTACAATTCACCCCTCCACTTT. This chain joins TRBV6-1 and TRBJ1-6; D remains ambiguous. Germline values: CDR1 MNHNS, CDR2 SASEGT. The CDR3 runs to 13 residues. Trimming removed 6 bases at V and 7 bases at J, with 10 bases between.

This clonotype was counted a few times. The junction differs from germline at one of its ends, possibly a read error. The chain uses TRBV4-3 and TRBJ1-1, with 8 positions matching TRBD1. Germline CDR1 is LGHNA and CDR2 is YSLEER. The CDR3 covers 14 residues. The CDR3 loop reads CASSHRTGNAEAFF. The CDR3 nucleotides read TGCGCCAGCAGTCACCGGACAGGGAACGCTGAAGCTTTCTTT.

The rearrangement uses TRBV9 and TRBJ2-3, with 7 bases fitting TRBD1. CDR1 SGDLS and CDR2 YYNGEE come from the germline V gene. The CDR3 consists of 15 residues. With V trimmed by 3 bases and J by 6 bases, 10 bases remained unmatched. In DNA, the CDR3 is TGTGCCAGCAGCGGAGGGGGCGGCAGCCCCGATACGCAGTATTTT. Amino acid sequence: CASSGGGGSPDTQYF.

The V gene is TRBV12-3 or TRBV12-4, the J gene TRBJ1-6, with unresolved D. The CDR3 covers 14 residues. The germline V and J ends were trimmed by 5 bases and 10 bases, with 15 bases remaining between them. The CDR3 DNA reads TGTGCCAGCAGTCCCGGGATGATTCACTCACCCCTCCACTTT. Residues: CASSPGMIHSPLHF.

This rearrangement joins TRBV7-9 to TRBJ2-5, with D possibly TRBD2 on 5 matching bases. Germline V lookup: CDR1 SEHNR, CDR2 FQNEAQ (reference sequence). There are 14 residues in the CDR3. V was shortened by 5 bases and J by 2 bases, with 12 bases between the two germline ends. The CDR3: CASSLDTSQETQYF. The CDR3 region has the DNA TGTGCCAGCAGCCTCGATACTAGTCAAGAGACCCAGTACTTC. Filled out from reference TRBV7-9 and TRBJ2-5, the complete variable domain reads DTGVSQNPRHKITKRGQNVTFRCDPISEHNRLYWYRQTLGQGPEFLTYFQNEAQLEKSRLLSDRFSAERPKGSFSTLEIQRTEQGDSAMYLCASSLDTSQETQYFGPGTRLLVL.

This clonotype has only a few counts. The genes are TRBV12-5 and TRBJ2-6, with D maybe TRBD1 (6 bases). Trimming removed 6 bases from V and 0 bases from J, with 15 bases in between. Germline V gene sequence: CDR1 LGHNT, CDR2 FRNRAP. CDR3 length: 17 residues. CDR3 sequence reads: CASGPRDISSGANVLTF. CDR3 bases: TGTGCTAGTGGACCCCGGGACATCAGCTCTGGGGCCAACGTCCTGACTTTC.

The table lists this clonotype with a few counts. V and J are TRBV6-2 or TRBV6-3 and TRBJ1-6, with D unresolved. The CDR3 is 13 amino acids. Germline V CDR1 and CDR2: MNHEY, SVGEGT. The chain's CDR3 is CASPSGRVSPLHF. DNA of the CDR3: TGTGCATCACCTTCCGGACGGGTTTCACCCCTCCACTTT.

This clonotype was seen a handful of times. One end of the junction fails to match germline, which may point to a read error. The chain joins TRBV15 to TRBJ2-3; 9 bases agree with TRBD1. Germline V CDR1 and CDR2: LNHNV, YYDKDF (reference sequence). This CDR3 contains 15 residues. The CDR3 spells CATSRVTGGTDTQYF. The CDR3 coding sequence is TGTGCCACCAGCAGAGTAACAGGGGGCACGGATACGCAGTATTTT.

This clonotype has only one observation. The chain carries TRBV7-9 and TRBJ2-2; tentatively, D is TRBD2 (7 bases). Germline CDR1 is SEHNR and CDR2 is FQNEAQ (reference sequence). Trimming removed 2 bases from V and 6 bases from J, with 13 bases in between. The CDR3 is 15 residues long. The CDR3 region has the DNA TGTGCCAGCAGCTTAAATTCCGGGGGGCCCGGGGAGCTGTTTTTT. The encoded protein is CASSLNSGGPGELFF.

This clonotype was observed a few times. The chain combines TRBV20-1 with TRBJ2-1, with 16 bases fitting TRBD2. The CDR3 runs to 19 residues. Germline CDR1 DFQATT, CDR2 SNEGSKA (reference sequence). The V segment lost 5 bases and the J segment 5 bases; nucleotides outside the gene matches: 15. The CDR3 loop is CSAGGLGTSGRATNNEQFF. The CDR3 DNA reads TGCAGTGCTGGGGGACTCGGGACTAGCGGGAGGGCGACAAACAATGAGCAGTTCTTC.

The chain carries TRBV20-1 and TRBJ1-2; D is unclear. This CDR3 contains 14 residues. Per germline, CDR1 DFQATT and CDR2 SNEGSKA (reference sequence). V was clipped by 1 base and J by 3 bases, with 12 bases between them. The CDR3 spells CSARAQAPDYGYTF. CDR3 in DNA: TGCAGTGCTAGAGCCCAGGCGCCGGACTATGGCTACACCTTC.

Ten or more counts support this clonotype. V and J are TRBV6-2 or TRBV6-3 and TRBJ2-1; D is undetermined. CDR1 and CDR2 (germline): MNHEY, SVGEGT. The CDR3 covers 15 residues. V lost 4 bases and J 0 bases, leaving 10 bases between the germline ends. The DNA of the CDR3 is TGTGCCAGCAGTTCCATCGACTCCTCCTACAATGAGCAGTTCTTC. This gives the protein CASSSIDSSYNEQFF.

The V gene is TRBV19, the J gene TRBJ2-1; D may be TRBD1 or TRBD2 (5 bases each). The CDR3 sequence is 15 residues long. Germline V gene data show CDR1 as LNHDA and CDR2 as SQIVND (reference sequence). V was trimmed by 3 bases and J by 5 bases, leaving 14 bases between them. CDR3 loop: CASSMAARGDNEQFF. The CDR3 DNA reads as TGTGCCAGTAGTATGGCAGCCCGAGGGGACAATGAGCAGTTCTTC.

The chain has TRBV5-1 and TRBJ2-3, with 14 positions matching TRBD2. V gave up 5 bases and J gave up 6 bases; unmatched junction bases: 2. The CDR3 extends over 14 amino acids. Looked up from germline, CDR1 is SGHRS and CDR2 is YFSETQ. The CDR3 bases are TGCGCCAGCAGGACTAGCGGGAGGGCGGATACGCAGTATTTT. It encodes CASRTSGRADTQYF.